This TCR beta chain is drawn from a study of blood T cell repertoires in COVID-19. In the authors' workflow: Scientists estimated how many nucleated cells there were by amplifying reference gene primers. Sequenced by immunoSEQ multiplex PCR; TCRdb stores in-frame clones only, minus some. V and J calls and clone size are copied from that table; D and trimming were computed from the DNA. The sample has fewer than 300,000 clones; approximately 90% are singletons. The germline V gene has CDR1 SGHNT and CDR2 YENEEA. Germline trimming cut 7 bases from V and 9 bases from J; bases unmatched to any gene: 8. CDR3 length: 13 amino acids.

The V call is TRBV11-3, the J call TRBJ2-1, with 8 bases identical to TRBD2. Sequenced material: peripheral blood. The sequence derives from a woman between 40 and 55 years old who had recovered from COVID-19. CDR3 DNA: TGTGCCAGCACCACACTAGCGGCCGGTGAGCAGTTCTTC. Amino acids: CASTTLAAGEQFF.